These T cell receptor beta chains were read from a single sample in a study of cytomegalovirus exposure and HLA in healthy donors. This table comes from immunoSEQ multiplex PCR, and its TCRdb copy is limited to in-frame clones, with some not included. The table lists nearly 65,000 clones, roughly two thirds of them singletons, with approximately 5.5% in the top ten. Material: PBMCs. All receptors derive from a man between 50 and 59 years old in good health and CMV-seronegative. Both conserved end residues are part of each CDR3. The order of the fields is V gene, J gene, clone size, D gene, CDR3 protein, CDR3 DNA. A D gene is named only where the DNA matches it firmly. Size values are once, few and many counts, or a class for expanded clones, and some rows have none.

v_gene: TRBV9; j_gene: TRBJ1-2; abundance: NA; d_gene: NA; CDR3aa: CASNNLGTRYGYTF; CDR3nt: TGTGCCAGCAACAATTTAGGGACACGGTATGGCTACACCTTC
v_gene: TRBV28; j_gene: TRBJ2-6; abundance: NA; d_gene: NA; CDR3aa: CASSFSGANVLTF; CDR3nt: TGTGCCAGCAGTTTCAGTGGGGCCAACGTCCTGACTTTC
v_gene: TRBV15; j_gene: TRBJ2-2; abundance: NA; d_gene: TRBD2; CDR3aa: CATSPRTSLTGELFF; CDR3nt: TGTGCCACCAGCCCAAGGACTAGTCTCACCGGGGAGCTGTTTTTT
v_gene: TRBV6-5; j_gene: TRBJ1-1; abundance: NA; d_gene: NA; CDR3aa: CASSLKWQGWTEAFF; CDR3nt: TGTGCCAGCAGCCTAAAGTGGCAGGGGTGGACTGAAGCTTTCTTT
v_gene: TRBV10-3; j_gene: TRBJ1-1; abundance: NA; d_gene: NA; CDR3aa: CAITTSGEHTEAFF; CDR3nt: TGTGCCATCACAACCTCCGGGGAGCACACTGAAGCTTTCTTT
v_gene: TRBV5-4; j_gene: TRBJ2-2; abundance: NA; d_gene: TRBD1; CDR3aa: CASSLAGGKTGELFF; CDR3nt: TGTGCCAGCAGCTTGGCAGGGGGCAAGACCGGGGAGCTGTTTTTT
v_gene: TRBV6-1; j_gene: TRBJ2-7; abundance: NA; d_gene: NA; CDR3aa: CASFGGNAGYEQYF; CDR3nt: TGTGCCAGCTTCGGGGGTAATGCAGGCTACGAACAGTACTTC
v_gene: TRBV9; j_gene: TRBJ2-1; abundance: NA; d_gene: TRBD2; CDR3aa: CASSVELAGGWNEQFF; CDR3nt: TGTGCCAGCAGCGTCGAACTAGCGGGGGGTTGGAATGAGCAGTTCTTC
v_gene: TRBV27; j_gene: TRBJ1-4; abundance: NA; d_gene: NA; CDR3aa: CASSRLSGDEKLFF; CDR3nt: TGTGCCAGCTCCCGGTTGTCGGGGGATGAAAAACTGTTTTTT
v_gene: TRBV6-1; j_gene: TRBJ1-6; abundance: NA; d_gene: TRBD1; CDR3aa: CASSEGTGNSPLHF; CDR3nt: TGTGCCAGCAGTGAAGGGACAGGAAATTCACCCCTCCACTTT
v_gene: TRBV29-1; j_gene: TRBJ1-6; abundance: NA; d_gene: TRBD1; CDR3aa: CSVKPGQNSPLHF; CDR3nt: TGCAGCGTTAAGCCGGGACAGAATTCACCCCTCCACTTT
v_gene: TRBV5-6; j_gene: TRBJ1-2; abundance: few; d_gene: TRBD1; CDR3aa: CASSPRDRPNYGYTF; CDR3nt: TGTGCCAGCAGCCCACGGGACAGGCCTAACTATGGCTACACCTTC
v_gene: TRBV9; j_gene: TRBJ1-2; abundance: NA; d_gene: NA; CDR3aa: CASSSGDAFGGYTF; CDR3nt: TGTGCCAGCAGCTCAGGGGACGCCTTCGGCGGCTACACCTTC
v_gene: TRBV5-1; j_gene: TRBJ2-7; abundance: NA; d_gene: TRBD1; CDR3aa: CASSSGPQGAGYEQYF; CDR3nt: TGCGCCAGCAGCTCGGGGCCCCAGGGGGCTGGCTACGAGCAGTACTTC
v_gene: TRBV5-1; j_gene: TRBJ1-3; abundance: NA; d_gene: NA; CDR3aa: CASSPRGPSGNTIYF; CDR3nt: TGCGCCAGCAGCCCCAGGGGCCCCTCTGGAAACACCATATATTTT
v_gene: TRBV5-4; j_gene: TRBJ1-2; abundance: few; d_gene: TRBD1; CDR3aa: CASSLGDRGDGYTF; CDR3nt: TGTGCCAGCAGCTTGGGCGACAGGGGTGATGGCTACACCTTC
v_gene: TRBV7-9; j_gene: TRBJ1-1; abundance: NA; d_gene: TRBD1; CDR3aa: CSSSLQGGEAFF; CDR3nt: TGTTCCAGCAGCTTGCAGGGGGGTGAAGCTTTCTTT